The rows below give T cell receptor beta chains drawn from one sample of a study of blood T cells in healthy people across ages. Each CDR3 protein is one row after TCRdb ran MiXCR on the 5' RACE reads. This table has approximately 670,000 distinct CDR3 sequences, 40% to 45% appearing once. Material: blood. The source of these receptors is a man older than 75 in good health. Both conserved end residues are part of each CDR3. The D gene is left open where the match is weak. The listing skips clone size in some rows; elsewhere it reads once, few, many or a size class.

abundance: -
j_gene: TRBJ1-2
d_gene: TRBD1
v_gene: TRBV27
CDR3aa: CASSSPGQGVNGYTF
CDR3nt: TGTGCCAGCAGTTCCCCGGGACAGGGTGTCAATGGCTACACCTTC

abundance: -
j_gene: TRBJ2-2
d_gene: -
v_gene: TRBV7-3
CDR3aa: CASSSNTGITGELFF
CDR3nt: TGTGCCAGCAGCTCAAATACAGGGATCACCGGGGAGCTGTTTTTT

abundance: few
j_gene: TRBJ2-3
d_gene: -
v_gene: TRBV2
CDR3aa: CASSPVLMEVTQYF
CDR3nt: TGTGCCAGCAGCCCGGTTTTAATGGAAGTTACGCAGTATTTT

abundance: few
j_gene: TRBJ2-5
d_gene: -
v_gene: TRBV6-2/TRBV6-3
CDR3aa: CASSYEGHYGETQYF
CDR3nt: TGTGCCAGCAGTTACGAGGGACACTATGGGGAGACCCAGTACTTC

abundance: -
j_gene: TRBJ2-7
d_gene: -
v_gene: TRBV11-2
CDR3aa: CASSSIYNEQYF
CDR3nt: TGTGCCAGCAGCTCCATATACAATGAGCAGTACTTC

abundance: -
j_gene: TRBJ2-6
d_gene: -
v_gene: TRBV4-3
CDR3aa: CASSRDLGTGANVLTF
CDR3nt: TGCGCCAGCAGCCGAGATTTGGGGACAGGGGCCAACGTCCTGACTTTC

abundance: few
j_gene: TRBJ2-3
d_gene: -
v_gene: TRBV2
CDR3aa: CASSVTSTDTQYF
CDR3nt: TGTGCCAGCAGTGTGACCAGCACAGATACGCAGTATTTT

abundance: -
j_gene: TRBJ1-1
d_gene: TRBD1
v_gene: TRBV29-1
CDR3aa: CSVVLANRGVGVRNTEAFF
CDR3nt: TGCAGCGTTGTGCTCGCGAACAGGGGAGTTGGGGTGAGGAACACTGAAGCTTTCTTT

abundance: few
j_gene: TRBJ2-5
d_gene: -
v_gene: TRBV7-2
CDR3aa: CASSSQGGGLETQYF
CDR3nt: TGTGCCAGCAGCTCCCAGGGAGGGGGCCTCGAGACCCAGTACTTC

abundance: few
j_gene: TRBJ2-2
d_gene: -
v_gene: TRBV4-2
CDR3aa: CASSQVSEMANTGELFF
CDR3nt: TGTGCCAGCAGCCAAGTTAGTGAGATGGCGAACACCGGGGAGCTGTTTTTT